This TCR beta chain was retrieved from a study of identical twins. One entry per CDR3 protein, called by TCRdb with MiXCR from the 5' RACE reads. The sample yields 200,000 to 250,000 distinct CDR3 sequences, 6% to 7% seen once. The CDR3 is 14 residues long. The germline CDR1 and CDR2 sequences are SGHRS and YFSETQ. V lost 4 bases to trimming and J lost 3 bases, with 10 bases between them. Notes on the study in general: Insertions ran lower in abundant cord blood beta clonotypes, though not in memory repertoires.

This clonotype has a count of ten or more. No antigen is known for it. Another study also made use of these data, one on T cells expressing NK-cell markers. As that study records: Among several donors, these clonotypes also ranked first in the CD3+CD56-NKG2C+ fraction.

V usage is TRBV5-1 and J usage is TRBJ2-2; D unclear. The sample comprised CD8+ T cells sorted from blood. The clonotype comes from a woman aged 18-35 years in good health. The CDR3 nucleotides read TGCGCCAGCAGCCCCTCCGGTCACACCGGGGAGCTGTTTTTT. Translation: CASSPSGHTGELFF.